The TCR beta chain under discussion was sequenced for a study of Tregs in tolerant kidney transplant recipients. Produced via immunoSEQ multiplex PCR; TCRdb's table is partial and in-frame only. The data show tens of thousands of clones, around 90% seen once. The CDR3 is 14 amino acids. V was pared by 0 bases and J by 3 bases, with 5 bases between. Germline CDR1 and CDR2: KGHSH and LQKENI. This rearrangement joins TRBV18 to TRBJ2-2; D is unresolved. The origin of this receptor is a human donor in good health. Sequenced material: Tregs from blood. The CDR3 is CASSPPADTGELFF. CDR3 in DNA: TGTGCCAGCTCACCACCCGCCGACACCGGGGAGCTGTTTTTT.